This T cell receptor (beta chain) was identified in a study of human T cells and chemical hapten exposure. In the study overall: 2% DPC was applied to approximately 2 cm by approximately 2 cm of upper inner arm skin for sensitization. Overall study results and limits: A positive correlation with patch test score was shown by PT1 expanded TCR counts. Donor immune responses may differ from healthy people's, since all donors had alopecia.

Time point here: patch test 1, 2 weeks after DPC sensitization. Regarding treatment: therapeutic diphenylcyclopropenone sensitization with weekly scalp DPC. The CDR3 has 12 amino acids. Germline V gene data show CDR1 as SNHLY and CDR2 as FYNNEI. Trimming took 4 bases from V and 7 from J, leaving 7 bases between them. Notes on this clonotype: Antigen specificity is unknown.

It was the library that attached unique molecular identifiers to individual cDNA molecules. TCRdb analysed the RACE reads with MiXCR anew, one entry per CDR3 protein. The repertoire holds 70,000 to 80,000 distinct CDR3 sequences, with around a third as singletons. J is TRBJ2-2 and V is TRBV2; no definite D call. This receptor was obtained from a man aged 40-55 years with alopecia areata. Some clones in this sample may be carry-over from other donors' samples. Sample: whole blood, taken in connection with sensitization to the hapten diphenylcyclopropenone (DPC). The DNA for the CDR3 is TGTGCCAGCAGTGCGAGCCTCGGGGAGCTGTTTTTT. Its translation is CASSASLGELFF.